Sequencing of this T cell receptor beta chain was carried out in a study of T-cell memory formation after mild COVID-19. Study results and caveats: The main location of contracting CD4+ clones was CM and EM, and that of contracting CD8+ clones was EMRA.

CDR1 is MNHEY, CDR2 SMNVEV, per germline (reference sequence). CDR3 length: 15 residues. V lost 6 bases to trimming and J lost 4 bases; unmatched junction nucleotides: 9. With constant-segment primers, 5'RACE yielded cDNA libraries of TCR alpha and TCR beta that carried sample barcodes and UMIs. TCRdb fed the 5' RACE reads into MiXCR, producing one record per CDR3 protein. Seen here are under 150,000 distinct CDR3 sequences, approximately 15% observed once, and the top ten hold about 15%. With regard to this clonotype: What it binds is unknown.

This TCR came from an adult woman who had mild COVID-19 (a few samples of this study predate the infection). Cell type and time point are not known. The chain uses TRBV27 and TRBJ1-2, with 9 positions matching TRBD1. The sequenced material came from PBMCs or a T cell subset sorted from them (not recorded which). The CDR3 bases are TGTGCCAGCAGCTATACAGGGGGCCGGGGCTATGGCTACACCTTC. This gives the protein CASSYTGGRGYGYTF.